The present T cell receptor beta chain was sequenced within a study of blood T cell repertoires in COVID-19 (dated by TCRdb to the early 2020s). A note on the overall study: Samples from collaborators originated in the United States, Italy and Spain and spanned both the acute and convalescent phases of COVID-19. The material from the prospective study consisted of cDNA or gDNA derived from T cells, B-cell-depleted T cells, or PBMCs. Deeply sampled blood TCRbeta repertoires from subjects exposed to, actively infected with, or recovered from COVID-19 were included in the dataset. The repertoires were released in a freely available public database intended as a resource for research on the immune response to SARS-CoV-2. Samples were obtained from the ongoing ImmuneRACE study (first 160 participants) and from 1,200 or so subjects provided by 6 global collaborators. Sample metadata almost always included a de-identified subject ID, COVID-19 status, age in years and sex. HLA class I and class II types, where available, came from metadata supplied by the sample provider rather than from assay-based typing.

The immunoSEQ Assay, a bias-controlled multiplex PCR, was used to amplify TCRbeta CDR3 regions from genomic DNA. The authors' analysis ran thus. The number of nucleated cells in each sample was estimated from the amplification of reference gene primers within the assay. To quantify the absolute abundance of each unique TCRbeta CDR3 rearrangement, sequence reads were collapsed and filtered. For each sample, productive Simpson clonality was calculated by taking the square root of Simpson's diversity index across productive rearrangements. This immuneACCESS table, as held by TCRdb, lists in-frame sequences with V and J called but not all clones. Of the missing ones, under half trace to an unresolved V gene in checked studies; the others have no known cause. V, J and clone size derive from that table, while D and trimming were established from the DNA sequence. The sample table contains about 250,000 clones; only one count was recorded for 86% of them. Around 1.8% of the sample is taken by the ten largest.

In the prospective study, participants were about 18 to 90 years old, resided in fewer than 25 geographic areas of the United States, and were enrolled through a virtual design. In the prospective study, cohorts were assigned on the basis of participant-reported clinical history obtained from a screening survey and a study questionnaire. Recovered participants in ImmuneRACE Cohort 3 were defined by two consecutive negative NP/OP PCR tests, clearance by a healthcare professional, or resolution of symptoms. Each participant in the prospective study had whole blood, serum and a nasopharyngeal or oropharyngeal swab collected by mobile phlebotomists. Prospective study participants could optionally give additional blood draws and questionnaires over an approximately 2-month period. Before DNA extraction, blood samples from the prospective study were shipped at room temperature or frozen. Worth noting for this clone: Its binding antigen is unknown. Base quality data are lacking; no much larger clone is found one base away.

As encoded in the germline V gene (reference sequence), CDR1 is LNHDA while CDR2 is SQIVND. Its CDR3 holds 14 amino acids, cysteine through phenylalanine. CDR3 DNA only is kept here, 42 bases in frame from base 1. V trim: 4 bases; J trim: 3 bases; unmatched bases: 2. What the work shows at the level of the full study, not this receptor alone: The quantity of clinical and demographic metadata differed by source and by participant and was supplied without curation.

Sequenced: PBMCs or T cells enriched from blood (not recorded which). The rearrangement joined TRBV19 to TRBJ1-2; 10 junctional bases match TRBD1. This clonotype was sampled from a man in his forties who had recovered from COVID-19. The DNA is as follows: TGTGCCAGTAGTAAGGGACAGGGGCACTATGGCTACACCTTC. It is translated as CASSKGQGHYGYTF.